A selection of T cell receptor beta chains follows, all from one sample in a study of T cells after yellow fever vaccination. From the 5' RACE reads, TCRdb called clonotypes with MiXCR, one entry per CDR3 protein. The top ten clones hold roughly 3.2% of a sample with under 250,000 distinct CDR3 sequences, roughly 3% of them seen once. The sample was CD4+ T cells sorted from PBMCs, taken 10 days after the yellow fever booster vaccination. Source of these receptors: a man between 18 and 35 years old who received the YFV17D yellow fever vaccine. Both conserved end residues are part of each CDR3.

cdr3_aa	v_call	j_call
CASSLWPTVDIQYF	TRBV9	TRBJ2-4
CASSSRIGQPNPGGTEAFF	TRBV5-5	TRBJ1-1
CSAVTGEVGSPLHF	TRBV29-1	TRBJ1-6
CASSGRTGNRSPLHF	TRBV6-5	TRBJ1-6
CASGQGTPAEAFF	TRBV12-3/TRBV12-4	TRBJ1-1
CASRVTGGYNEQFF	TRBV6-5	TRBJ2-1
CASSLDGGGGYGYTF	TRBV5-1	TRBJ1-2
CSASWTSGGTDTQYF	TRBV20-1	TRBJ2-3
CASSSRTGAAFF	TRBV7-8	TRBJ1-1
CASSRNPGQGPLNTEAFF	TRBV5-1	TRBJ1-1
CASSLGQDFGYTF	TRBV7-8	TRBJ1-2
CSVIRDQGTEAFF	TRBV29-1	TRBJ1-1
CSARDPQGRRGYTF	TRBV20-1	TRBJ1-2
CASSLVSQGGNSPLHF	TRBV5-4	TRBJ1-6
CSARQRGLRNQPQHF	TRBV20-1	TRBJ1-5
CASSLAGQGANEQFF	TRBV5-1	TRBJ2-1
CASSLSSANYGYTF	TRBV5-1	TRBJ1-2
CASEGQRGMAYEQYF	TRBV25-1	TRBJ2-7
CASGGGVPRIEAFF	TRBV12-3/TRBV12-4	TRBJ1-1
CASTFQGRTEAFF	TRBV5-1	TRBJ1-1
CSVEDLQTQYF	TRBV29-1	TRBJ2-5
CSASPSRTGQFF	TRBV20-1	TRBJ2-1
CASGRGWNTGELFF	TRBV7-2	TRBJ2-2
CASRWTGGETDTQYF	TRBV5-1	TRBJ2-3
CASSQAGGWQETQYF	TRBV4-2	TRBJ2-5
CSASRGGQQETQYF	TRBV20-1	TRBJ2-5
CASRTTGADTQYF	TRBV6-2/TRBV6-3	TRBJ2-3
CASNRGQGGNEQFF	TRBV5-1	TRBJ2-1
CASQTSGGSDTQYF	TRBV6-5	TRBJ2-3
CASMPGTDTQYF	TRBV7-2	TRBJ2-3
CASSRDPPDTQYF	TRBV12-3/TRBV12-4	TRBJ2-3
CASSSSQVQETQYF	TRBV7-2	TRBJ2-5
CASRQGGTQYF	TRBV7-8	TRBJ2-3
CASSAETASNQPQHF	TRBV2	TRBJ1-5
CASSFSDRGGGIQYF	TRBV28	TRBJ2-4
CASSSGTSLKPQHF	TRBV5-5	TRBJ1-5
CASSTPRPYNEQFF	TRBV7-2	TRBJ2-1
CASSLVPGDTEAFF	TRBV5-1	TRBJ1-1
CASSYGGGASSSTDTQYF	TRBV6-5	TRBJ2-3
CASNEATNTEAFF	TRBV19	TRBJ1-1
CASSHRLASTNEQFF	TRBV7-3	TRBJ2-1
CSAPGYTYNEQFF	TRBV20-1	TRBJ2-1
CASSQVPTSTDTQYF	TRBV3-1	TRBJ2-3
CASSLTSQTPYEQYF	TRBV5-4	TRBJ2-7
CASSLVGGTGDGYTF	TRBV7-2	TRBJ1-2